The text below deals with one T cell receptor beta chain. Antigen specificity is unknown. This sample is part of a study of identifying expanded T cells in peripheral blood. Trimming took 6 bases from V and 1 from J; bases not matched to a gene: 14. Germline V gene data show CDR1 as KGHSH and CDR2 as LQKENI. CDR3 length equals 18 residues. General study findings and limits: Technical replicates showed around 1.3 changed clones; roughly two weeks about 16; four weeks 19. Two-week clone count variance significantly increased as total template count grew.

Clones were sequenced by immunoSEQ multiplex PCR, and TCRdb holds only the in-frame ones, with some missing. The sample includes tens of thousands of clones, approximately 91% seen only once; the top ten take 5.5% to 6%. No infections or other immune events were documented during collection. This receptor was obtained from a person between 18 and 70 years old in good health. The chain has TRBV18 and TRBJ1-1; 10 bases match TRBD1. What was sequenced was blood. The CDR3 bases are TGTGCCAGCTCCCGGGCTGCGGGGGGGACAGGGGCGAACACTGAAGCTTTCTTT. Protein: CASSRAAGGTGANTEAFF.